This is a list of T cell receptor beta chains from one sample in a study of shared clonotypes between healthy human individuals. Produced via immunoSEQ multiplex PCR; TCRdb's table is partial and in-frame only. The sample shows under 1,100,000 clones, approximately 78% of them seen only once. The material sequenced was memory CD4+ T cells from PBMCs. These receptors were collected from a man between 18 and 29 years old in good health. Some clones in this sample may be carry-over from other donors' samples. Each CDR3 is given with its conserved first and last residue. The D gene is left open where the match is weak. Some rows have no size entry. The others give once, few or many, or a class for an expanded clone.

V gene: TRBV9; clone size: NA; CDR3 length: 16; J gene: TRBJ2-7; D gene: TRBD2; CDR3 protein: CASSPYRLAGFYEQYF; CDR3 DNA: TGTGCCAGCAGCCCCTATAGACTAGCGGGTTTCTACGAGCAGTACTTC
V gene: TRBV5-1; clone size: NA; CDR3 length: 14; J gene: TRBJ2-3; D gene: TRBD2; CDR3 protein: CASSFHLAGDTQYF; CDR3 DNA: TGCGCCAGCAGCTTCCACCTAGCGGGAGATACGCAGTATTTT
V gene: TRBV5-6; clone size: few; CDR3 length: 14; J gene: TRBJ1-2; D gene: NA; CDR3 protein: CASSWDRSNYGYTF; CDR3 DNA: TGTGCCAGCAGCTGGGACCGGTCTAACTATGGCTACACCTTC
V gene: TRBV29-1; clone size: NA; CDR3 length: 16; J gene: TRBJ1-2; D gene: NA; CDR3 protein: CSAGTFFRGFGYGYTF; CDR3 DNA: TGCAGCGCCGGGACGTTTTTTCGAGGGTTTGGCTATGGCTACACCTTC
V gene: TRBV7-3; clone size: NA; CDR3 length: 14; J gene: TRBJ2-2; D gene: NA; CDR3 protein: CASSRDARVGELFF; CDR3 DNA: TGTGCCAGCAGTCGGGACGCCCGAGTCGGGGAGCTGTTTTTT
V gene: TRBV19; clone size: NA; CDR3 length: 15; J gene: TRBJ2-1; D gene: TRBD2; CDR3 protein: CASKGSGGSYNEQFF; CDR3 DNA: TGTGCCAGTAAGGGCTCGGGGGGCTCCTACAATGAGCAGTTCTTC
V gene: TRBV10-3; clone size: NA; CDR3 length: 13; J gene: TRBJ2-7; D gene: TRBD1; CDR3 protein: CAISDTGAYEQYF; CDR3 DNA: TGTGCCATCAGTGATACAGGGGCCTACGAGCAGTACTTC
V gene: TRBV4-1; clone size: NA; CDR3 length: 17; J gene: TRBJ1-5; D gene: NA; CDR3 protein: CASSPKGRSLSNQPQHF; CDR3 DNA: TGCGCCAGCAGCCCGAAGGGCAGGTCATTGAGCAATCAGCCCCAGCATTTT
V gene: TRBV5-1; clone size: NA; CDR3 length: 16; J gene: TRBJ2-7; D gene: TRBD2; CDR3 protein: CASSSGTSGIANEQYF; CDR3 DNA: TGCGCCAGCAGCTCCGGGACTAGCGGGATCGCTAACGAGCAGTACTTC
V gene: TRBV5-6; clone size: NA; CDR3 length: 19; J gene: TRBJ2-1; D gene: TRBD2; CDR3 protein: CASSSGGPALAGAYNEQFF; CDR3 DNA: TGTGCCAGCAGCTCGGGAGGCCCCGCACTAGCGGGTGCCTACAATGAGCAGTTCTTC
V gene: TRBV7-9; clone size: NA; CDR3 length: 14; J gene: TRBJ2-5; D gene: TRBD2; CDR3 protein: CASSSLWGGETQYF; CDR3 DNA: TGTGCCAGCAGCTCCTTGTGGGGAGGGGAGACCCAGTACTTC
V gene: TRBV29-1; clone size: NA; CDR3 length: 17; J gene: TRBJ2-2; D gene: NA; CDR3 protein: CSVEHPGGRVNTGELFF; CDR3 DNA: TGCAGCGTGGAGCACCCCGGGGGGCGAGTTAACACCGGGGAGCTGTTTTTT
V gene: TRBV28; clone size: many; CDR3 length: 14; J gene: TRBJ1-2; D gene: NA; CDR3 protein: CASSLRVNSYGYTF; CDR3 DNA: TGTGCCAGCAGTTTACGGGTAAACAGCTATGGCTACACCTTC
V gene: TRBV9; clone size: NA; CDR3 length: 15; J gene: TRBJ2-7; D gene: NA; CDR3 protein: CASSPVGTRSYEQYF; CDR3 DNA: TGTGCCAGCAGCCCTGTAGGAACCCGCTCCTACGAGCAGTACTTC
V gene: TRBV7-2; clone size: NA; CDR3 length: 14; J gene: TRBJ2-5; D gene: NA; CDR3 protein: CASSLRRPGETQYF; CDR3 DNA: TGTGCCAGCAGCTTGCGTCGGCCTGGGGAGACCCAGTACTTC
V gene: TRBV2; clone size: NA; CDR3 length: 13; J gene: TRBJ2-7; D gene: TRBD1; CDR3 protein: CASSAGGRYEQYF; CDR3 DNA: TGTGCCAGCAGTGCAGGGGGCCGGTACGAGCAGTACTTC
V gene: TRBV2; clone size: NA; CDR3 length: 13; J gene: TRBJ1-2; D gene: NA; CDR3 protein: CASHFRRDYGYTF; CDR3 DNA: TGTGCCAGCCATTTTAGACGAGACTATGGCTACACCTTC
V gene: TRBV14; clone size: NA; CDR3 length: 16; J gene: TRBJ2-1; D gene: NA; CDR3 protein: CASSQEIRDHHSKGFF; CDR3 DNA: TGTGCCAGCAGCCAAGAGATTCGGGACCACCACTCTAAAGGGTTCTTC
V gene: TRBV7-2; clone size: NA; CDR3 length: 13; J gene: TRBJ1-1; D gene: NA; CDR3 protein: CASSSFGDFEAFF; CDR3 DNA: TGTGCCAGCAGCTCGTTCGGGGACTTTGAAGCTTTCTTT
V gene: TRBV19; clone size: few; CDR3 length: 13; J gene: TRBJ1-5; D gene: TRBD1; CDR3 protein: CASSMTGPQPQHF; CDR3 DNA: TGTGCCAGTAGTATGACAGGGCCTCAGCCCCAGCATTTT
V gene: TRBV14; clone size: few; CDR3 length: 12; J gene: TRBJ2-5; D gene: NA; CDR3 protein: CASSRVRETQYF; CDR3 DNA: TGTGCCAGCAGCCGAGTGCGAGAGACCCAGTACTTC
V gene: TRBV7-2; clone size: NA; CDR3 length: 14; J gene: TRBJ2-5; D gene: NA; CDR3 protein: CASSLAYNLETQYF; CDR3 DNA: TGTGCCAGCAGCTTAGCCTACAATTTAGAGACCCAGTACTTC
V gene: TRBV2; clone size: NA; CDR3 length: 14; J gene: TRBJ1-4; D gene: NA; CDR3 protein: CASRAGATNEKLFF; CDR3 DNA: TGTGCCAGCAGAGCAGGGGCAACTAATGAAAAACTGTTTTTT
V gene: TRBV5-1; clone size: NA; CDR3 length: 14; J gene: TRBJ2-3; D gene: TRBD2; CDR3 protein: CASSERGTTDTQYF; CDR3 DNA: TGCGCCAGCAGCGAGCGGGGGACGACAGATACGCAGTATTTT
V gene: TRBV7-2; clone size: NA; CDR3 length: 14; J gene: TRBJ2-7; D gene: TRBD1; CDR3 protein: CASTPKSGGRDQYF; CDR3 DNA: TGTGCCAGCACCCCCAAATCAGGGGGCCGGGATCAGTACTTC
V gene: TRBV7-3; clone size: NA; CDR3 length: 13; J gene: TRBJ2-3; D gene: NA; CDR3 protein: CASSLGPDDTQYF; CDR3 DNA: TGTGCCAGCAGCTTAGGGCCAGACGATACGCAGTATTTT
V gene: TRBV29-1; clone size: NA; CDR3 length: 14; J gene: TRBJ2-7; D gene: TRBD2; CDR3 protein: CSVGSGSTSYEQYF; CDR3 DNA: TGCAGCGTTGGTAGCGGGAGTACGTCCTACGAGCAGTACTTC